The 9 T cell receptor beta chains reported below all come from one sample, sequenced in a study of blood T cell repertoires in COVID-19 (dated by TCRdb to about 2020). Library prep was done by the immunoSEQ multiplex PCR assay. The table was pulled from immuneACCESS by TCRdb, which kept in-frame rearrangements only. Such tables lose some clones; where checked, under half of the loss comes from unresolved V genes, and the rest has no known cause. For this sample the table gives approximately 50,000 clones, of which about 80% were detected only once. The top ten clonotypes cover about 25% of the sample. The sequencing input was peripheral blood. The source of these receptors is a man between 65 and 85 years old with acute or convalescent COVID-19.

The rearrangement uses TRBV7-2 and TRBJ2-1; D is possibly TRBD2 (6 bases). Germline CDR1 is SGHTA and CDR2 is FQGNSA. The CDR3 runs 14 residues. V was pared by 7 bases and J by 2 bases, with 12 bases between. CDR3 coding DNA: TGTGCCAGCACCTCGGGGGTGGCCTACAATGAGCAGTTCTTC. This codes for CASTSGVAYNEQFF.

The chain is built from TRBV12-5 and TRBJ2-5; 8 bases line up with TRBD2. The germline CDR1 and CDR2 sequences are LGHNT and FRNRAP. The ends lost 6 bases at V and 0 bases at J; junction bases unmatched: 6. The CDR3 is 15 amino acids. CDR3 protein: CASGSGGLYQETQYF. CDR3 nucleotides: TGTGCTAGTGGCTCGGGGGGGCTTTACCAAGAGACCCAGTACTTC.

V is TRBV6-5 and J is TRBJ2-7; TRBD1 matches 7 bases. Germline trimming cut 2 bases from V and 4 bases from J; bases unmatched to any gene: 2. The germline CDR1 and CDR2 sequences are MNHEY and SVGAGI. This CDR3 spans 13 amino acids. In DNA, the CDR3 is TGTGCCAGCAGTTACGACAGGGCTTACGAGCAGTACTTC. Translated, it gives CASSYDRAYEQYF.

The rearrangement joins TRBV7-2 to TRBJ2-7; weak D call: TRBD1 (5 bases). This CDR3 has 12 amino acids. V was pared by 3 bases and J by 5 bases, with 8 bases between. Per the germline V gene, CDR1 is SGHTA and CDR2 is FQGNSA. The CDR3 is CASSFTGDEQYF. In DNA form, the CDR3 reads TGTGCCAGCAGCTTCACAGGAGACGAGCAGTACTTC.

V and J are TRBV21-1 and TRBJ1-6; no DNA check was done on the table's D call, TRBD1. TRBV21-1 is classified as a pseudogene. The CDR3 sequence is 17 residues long. The chain's CDR3 is CACARDSGSSYNSPLHF. The DNA of the CDR3 is TGTGCCTGCGCCAGGGACAGCGGTAGCTCCTATAATTCACCCCTCCACTTT.

The J gene is TRBJ2-1, the V gene TRBV5-1; D not certain. Germline lookup yields CDR1 SGHRS and CDR2 YFSETQ. This CDR3 spans 14 amino acids. V was pared by 4 bases and J by 6 bases, with 14 bases between. CDR3 protein: CASSLVLSGNEQFF. The CDR3 DNA follows: TGCGCCAGCAGCCTCGTCCTCTCAGGCAATGAGCAGTTCTTC.

CDR3 bases: TGCAGCGTTGAAGATCTTGACAGGGGAGGGGAGACCCAGTACTTC. This codes for CSVEDLDRGGETQYF. The chain links TRBV29-1 to TRBJ2-5; D is possibly TRBD1 (8 bases). Trimming pared 0 bases from V and 5 bases from J, leaving 16 bases between. CDR1 SQVTM and CDR2 ANQGSEA come from the germline V gene. This CDR3 is 15 amino acids long.

The chain carries TRBV7-2 and TRBJ2-7; 7 positions agree with TRBD1. The CDR3 has 14 residues. The germline gives CDR1 SGHTA, CDR2 FQGNSA. V shed 5 bases and J 0 bases; nucleotides not matched to a gene: 4. The CDR3 loop is CASSPGQDSYEQYF. CDR3 coding DNA: TGTGCCAGCAGCCCAGGACAGGACTCCTACGAGCAGTACTTC.

The chain joins TRBV9 to TRBJ1-4; 9 bases line up with TRBD1. Trimming removed 4 bases from V and 5 bases from J; junction bases left unmatched: 6. Germline values: CDR1 SGDLS, CDR2 YYNGEE. The CDR3 extends over 15 amino acids. The CDR3 coding sequence is TGTGCCAGCAGCATACGACAGGGGGGGAATGAAAAACTGTTTTTT. Protein: CASSIRQGGNEKLFF.